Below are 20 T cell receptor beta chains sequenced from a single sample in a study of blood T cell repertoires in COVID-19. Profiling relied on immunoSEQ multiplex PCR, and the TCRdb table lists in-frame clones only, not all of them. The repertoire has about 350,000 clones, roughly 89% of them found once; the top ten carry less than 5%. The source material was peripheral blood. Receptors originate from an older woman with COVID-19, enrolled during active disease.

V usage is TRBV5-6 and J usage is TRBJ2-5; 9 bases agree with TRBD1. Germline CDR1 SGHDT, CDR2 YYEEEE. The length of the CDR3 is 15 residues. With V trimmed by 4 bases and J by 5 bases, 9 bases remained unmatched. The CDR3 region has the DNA TGTGCCAGCAGCGCAAGGGACAGGGTGATGGAGACCCAGTACTTC. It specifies CASSARDRVMETQYF.

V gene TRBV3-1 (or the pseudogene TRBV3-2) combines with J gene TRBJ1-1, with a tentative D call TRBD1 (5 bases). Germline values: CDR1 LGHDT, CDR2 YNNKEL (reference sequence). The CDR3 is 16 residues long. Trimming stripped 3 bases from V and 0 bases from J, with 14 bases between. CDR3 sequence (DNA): TGTGCCAGCAGCCAGGGTCCCGGGGGGGTGAACACTGAAGCTTTCTTT. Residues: CASSQGPGGVNTEAFF.

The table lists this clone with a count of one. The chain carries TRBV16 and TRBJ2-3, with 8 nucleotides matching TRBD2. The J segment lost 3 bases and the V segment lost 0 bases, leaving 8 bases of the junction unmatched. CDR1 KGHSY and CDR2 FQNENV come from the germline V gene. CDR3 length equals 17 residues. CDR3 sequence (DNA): TGTGCCAGCAGCCAATCGTCCAGCGGGGGATCTACAGATACGCAGTATTTT. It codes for CASSQSSSGGSTDTQYF.

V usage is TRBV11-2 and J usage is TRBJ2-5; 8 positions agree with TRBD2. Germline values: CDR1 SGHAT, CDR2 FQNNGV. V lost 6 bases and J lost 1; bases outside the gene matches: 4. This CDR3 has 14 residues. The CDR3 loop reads CASRPGGAQETQYF. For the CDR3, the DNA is TGTGCCAGCAGACCGGGGGGGGCCCAAGAGACCCAGTACTTC.

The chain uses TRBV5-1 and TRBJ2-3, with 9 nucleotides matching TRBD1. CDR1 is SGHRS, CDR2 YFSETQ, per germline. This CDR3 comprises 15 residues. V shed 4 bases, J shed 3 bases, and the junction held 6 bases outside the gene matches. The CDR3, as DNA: TGCGCCAGCAGCATTCGACAGGGGGGGACAGATACGCAGTATTTT. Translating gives CASSIRQGGTDTQYF.

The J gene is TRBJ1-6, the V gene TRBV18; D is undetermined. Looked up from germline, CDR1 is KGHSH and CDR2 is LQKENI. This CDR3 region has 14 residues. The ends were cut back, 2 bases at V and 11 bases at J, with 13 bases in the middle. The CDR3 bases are TGTGCCAGCTCACCAAGTGAGGGTTTGACACCCCTCCACTTT. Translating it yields CASSPSEGLTPLHF. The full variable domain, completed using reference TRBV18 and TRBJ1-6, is NAGVMQNPRHLVRRRGQEARLRCSPMKGHSHVYWYRQLPEEGLKFMVYLQKENIIDESGMPKERFSAEFPKEGPSILRIQQVVRGDSAAYFCASSPSEGLTPLHFGNGTRLTVT.

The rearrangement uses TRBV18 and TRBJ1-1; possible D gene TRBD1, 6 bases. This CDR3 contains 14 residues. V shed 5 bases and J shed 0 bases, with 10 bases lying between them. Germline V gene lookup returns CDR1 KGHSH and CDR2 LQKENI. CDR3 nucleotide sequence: TGTGCCAGCTCATCCGGACAGTTGAACACTGAAGCTTTCTTT. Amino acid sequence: CASSSGQLNTEAFF.

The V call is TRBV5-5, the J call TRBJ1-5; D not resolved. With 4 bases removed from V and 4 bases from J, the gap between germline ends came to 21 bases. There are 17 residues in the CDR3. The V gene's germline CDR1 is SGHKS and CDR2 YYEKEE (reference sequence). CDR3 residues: CASSPGRVGLVNQPQHF. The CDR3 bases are TGTGCCAGCAGCCCCGGGAGGGTAGGTTTGGTAAATCAGCCCCAGCATTTT.

This CDR3 is CASSLFGRGDYGYTF. The CDR3 DNA is TGCGCCAGCAGCCTATTCGGACGGGGGGACTATGGCTACACCTTC. The gene calls are TRBV4-1 and TRBJ1-2; possibly TRBD1 for D (5 bases). CDR1 and CDR2 from the germline V gene are MGHRA and YSYEKL. Trimming removed 4 bases at V and 3 bases at J, with 15 bases between. This CDR3 has 15 residues.

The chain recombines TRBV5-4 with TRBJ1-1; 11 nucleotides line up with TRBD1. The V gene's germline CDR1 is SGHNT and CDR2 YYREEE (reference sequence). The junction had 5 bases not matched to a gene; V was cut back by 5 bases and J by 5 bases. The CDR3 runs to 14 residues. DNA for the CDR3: TGTGCCAGCAGGAGGGACAGGGGGGGGACTGAAGCTTTCTTT. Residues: CASRRDRGGTEAFF.

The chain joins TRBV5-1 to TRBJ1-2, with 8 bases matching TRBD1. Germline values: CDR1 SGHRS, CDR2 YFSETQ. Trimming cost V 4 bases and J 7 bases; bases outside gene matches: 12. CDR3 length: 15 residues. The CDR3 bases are TGCGCCAGCAGCGCGGACAGGGCCAGACGTAGTGGCTACACCTTC. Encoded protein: CASSADRARRSGYTF.

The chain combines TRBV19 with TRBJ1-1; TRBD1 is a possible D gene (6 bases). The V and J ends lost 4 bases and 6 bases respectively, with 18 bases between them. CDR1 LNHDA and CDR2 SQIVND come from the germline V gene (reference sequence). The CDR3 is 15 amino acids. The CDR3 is CASSKQGGRGAEAFF. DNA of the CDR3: TGTGCCAGTAGTAAACAGGGTGGTCGTGGCGCTGAAGCTTTCTTT.

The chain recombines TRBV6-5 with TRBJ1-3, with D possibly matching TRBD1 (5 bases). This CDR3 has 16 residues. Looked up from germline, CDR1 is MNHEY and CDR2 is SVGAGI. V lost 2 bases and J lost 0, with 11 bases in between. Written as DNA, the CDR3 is TGTGCCAGCAGTTACGGAGGGGCCAGCTCTGGAAACACCATATATTTT. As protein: CASSYGGASSGNTIYF.

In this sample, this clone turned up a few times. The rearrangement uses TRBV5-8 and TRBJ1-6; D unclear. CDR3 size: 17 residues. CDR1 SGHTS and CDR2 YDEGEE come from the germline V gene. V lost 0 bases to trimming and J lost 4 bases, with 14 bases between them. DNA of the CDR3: TGTGCCAGCAGCTTGGGGCGGAGTGGCACTTATAATTCACCCCTCCACTTT. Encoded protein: CASSLGRSGTYNSPLHF.

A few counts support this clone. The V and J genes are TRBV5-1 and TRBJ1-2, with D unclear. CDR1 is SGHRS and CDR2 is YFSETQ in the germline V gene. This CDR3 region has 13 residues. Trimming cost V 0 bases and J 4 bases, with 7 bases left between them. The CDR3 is CASSLAGGYGYTF. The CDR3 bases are TGCGCCAGCAGCTTGGCCGGCGGCTATGGCTACACCTTC.

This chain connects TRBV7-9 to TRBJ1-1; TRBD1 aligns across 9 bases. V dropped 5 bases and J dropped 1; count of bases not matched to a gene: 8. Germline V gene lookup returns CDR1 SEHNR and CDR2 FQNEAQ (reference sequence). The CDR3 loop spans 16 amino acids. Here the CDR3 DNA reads TGTGCCAGCAGCACGAGGACAGGGGTGGGGAACACTGAAGCTTTCTTT. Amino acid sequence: CASSTRTGVGNTEAFF. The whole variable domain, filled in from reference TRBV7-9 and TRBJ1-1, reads DTGVSQNPRHKITKRGQNVTFRCDPISEHNRLYWYRQTLGQGPEFLTYFQNEAQLEKSRLLSDRFSAERPKGSFSTLEIQRTEQGDSAMYLCASSTRTGVGNTEAFFGQGTRLTVV.

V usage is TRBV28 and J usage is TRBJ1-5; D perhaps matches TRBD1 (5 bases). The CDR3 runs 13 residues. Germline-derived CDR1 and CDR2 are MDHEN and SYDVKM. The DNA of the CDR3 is TGTGTCTCAAACGGACAAGGCAATCAGCCCCAGCATTTT. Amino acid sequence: CVSNGQGNQPQHF.

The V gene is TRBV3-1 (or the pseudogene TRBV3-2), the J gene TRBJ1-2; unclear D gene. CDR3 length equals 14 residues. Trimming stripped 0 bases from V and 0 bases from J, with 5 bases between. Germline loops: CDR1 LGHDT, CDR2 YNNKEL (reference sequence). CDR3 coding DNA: TGTGCCAGCAGCCAAGATTCATCTAACTATGGCTACACCTTC. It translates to CASSQDSSNYGYTF.

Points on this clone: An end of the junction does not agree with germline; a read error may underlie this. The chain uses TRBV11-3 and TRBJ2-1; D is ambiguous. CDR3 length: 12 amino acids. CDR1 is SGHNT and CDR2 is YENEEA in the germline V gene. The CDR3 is CASSLDTREQFF. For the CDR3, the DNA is TGTGCCAGCAGCCTAGACACGAGGGAGCAGTTCTTC.

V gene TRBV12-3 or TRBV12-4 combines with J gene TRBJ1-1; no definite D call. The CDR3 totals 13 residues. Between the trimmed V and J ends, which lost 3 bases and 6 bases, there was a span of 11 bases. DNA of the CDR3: TGTGCCAGCAGTTTTACGGGGAGCGCTGAAGCTTTCTTT. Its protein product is CASSFTGSAEAFF.